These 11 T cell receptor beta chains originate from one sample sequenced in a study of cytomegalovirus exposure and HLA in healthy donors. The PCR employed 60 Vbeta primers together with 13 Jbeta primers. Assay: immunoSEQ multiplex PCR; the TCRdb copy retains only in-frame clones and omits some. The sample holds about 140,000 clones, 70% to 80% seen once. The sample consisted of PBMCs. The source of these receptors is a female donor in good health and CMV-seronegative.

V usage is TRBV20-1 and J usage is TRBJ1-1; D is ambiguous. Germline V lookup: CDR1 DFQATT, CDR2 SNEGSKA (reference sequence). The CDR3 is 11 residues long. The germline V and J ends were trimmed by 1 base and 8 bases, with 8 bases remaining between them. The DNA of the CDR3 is TGCAGTGCTAGAGGGGTCAGGGAAGCTTTCTTT. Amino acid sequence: CSARGVREAFF.

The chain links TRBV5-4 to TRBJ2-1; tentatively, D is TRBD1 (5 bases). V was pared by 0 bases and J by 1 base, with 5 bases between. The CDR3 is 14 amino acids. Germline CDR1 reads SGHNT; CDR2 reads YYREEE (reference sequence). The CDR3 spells CASSLEGSYNEQFF. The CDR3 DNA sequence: TGTGCCAGCAGCTTGGAGGGGTCCTACAATGAGCAGTTCTTC.

The CDR3 protein is CASSYGLAGTTDTQYF. Written as DNA, the CDR3 is TGTGCCAGCAGCTACGGACTAGCGGGGACCACAGATACGCAGTATTTT. This chain uses TRBV7-3 with TRBJ2-3, with 12 positions matching TRBD2. Germline V gives CDR1 SGHTA, CDR2 FQGTGA. The CDR3 totals 16 residues. The junction had 4 bases not matched to a gene; V was cut back by 4 bases and J by 2 bases.

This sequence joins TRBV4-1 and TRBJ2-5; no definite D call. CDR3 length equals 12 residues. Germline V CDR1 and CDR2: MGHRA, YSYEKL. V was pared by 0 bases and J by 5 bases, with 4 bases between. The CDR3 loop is CASSQEEETQYF. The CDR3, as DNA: TGCGCCAGCAGCCAAGAAGAGGAGACCCAGTACTTC.

In DNA, the CDR3 is TGCGCCAGCCGGGCGGCGGGGGAAGCTTTCTTT. Translating it yields CASRAAGEAFF. The chain has TRBV4-1 and TRBJ1-1; D ambiguous. The V gene's germline CDR1 is MGHRA and CDR2 YSYEKL. The CDR3 runs to 11 residues. V lost 8 bases to trimming and J lost 8 bases, with 12 bases between them.

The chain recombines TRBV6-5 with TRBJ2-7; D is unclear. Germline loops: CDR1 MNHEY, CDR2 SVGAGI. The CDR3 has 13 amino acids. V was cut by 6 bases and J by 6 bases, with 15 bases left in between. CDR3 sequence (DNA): TGTGCCAGCAGGCCGAGATTAAGAGGCGAGCAGTACTTC. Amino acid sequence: CASRPRLRGEQYF.

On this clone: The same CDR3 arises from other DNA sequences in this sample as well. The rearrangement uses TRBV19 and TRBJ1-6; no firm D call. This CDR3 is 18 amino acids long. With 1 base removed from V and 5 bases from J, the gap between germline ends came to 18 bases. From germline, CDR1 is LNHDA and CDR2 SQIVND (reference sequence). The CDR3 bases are TGTGCCAGTAGTATAGCCCGCACTAGCGGTCGTGATAATTCACCCCTCCACTTT. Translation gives CASSIARTSGRDNSPLHF.

The CDR3 DNA reads TGTGCCAGCAGCTCGCAATCCGGGACAAGAAATTCACCCCTCCACTTT. Amino acid sequence: CASSSQSGTRNSPLHF. V usage is TRBV9 and J usage is TRBJ1-6; D perhaps matches TRBD1 (6 bases). This CDR3 comprises 16 residues. Trimming left V 4 bases short and J 7 bases short, with 18 bases between. Germline loops: CDR1 SGDLS, CDR2 YYNGEE.

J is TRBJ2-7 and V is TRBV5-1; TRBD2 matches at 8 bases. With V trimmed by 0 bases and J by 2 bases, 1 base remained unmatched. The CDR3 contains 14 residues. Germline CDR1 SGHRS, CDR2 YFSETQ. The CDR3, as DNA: TGCGCCAGCAGCTTGGTGGGACTAGCCTACGAGCAGTACTTC. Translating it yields CASSLVGLAYEQYF.

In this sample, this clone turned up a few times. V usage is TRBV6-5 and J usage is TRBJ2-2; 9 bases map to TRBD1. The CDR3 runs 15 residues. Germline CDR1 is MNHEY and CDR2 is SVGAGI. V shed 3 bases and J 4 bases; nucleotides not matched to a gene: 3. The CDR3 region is CASSYGTGFTGELFF. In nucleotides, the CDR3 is TGTGCCAGCAGTTATGGGACAGGGTTCACCGGGGAGCTGTTTTTT.

CDR3 in amino acids: CASSLNTGGGLETQYF. For the CDR3, the DNA is TGCGCCAGCAGCCTCAATACGGGGGGAGGGTTGGAGACCCAGTACTTC. V usage is TRBV4-3 and J usage is TRBJ2-5, with TRBD2 matching 7 bases. Per germline, CDR1 LGHNA and CDR2 YSLEER. Trimming took 4 bases from V and 5 from J; bases not matched to a gene: 13. The CDR3 is made up of 16 amino acids.